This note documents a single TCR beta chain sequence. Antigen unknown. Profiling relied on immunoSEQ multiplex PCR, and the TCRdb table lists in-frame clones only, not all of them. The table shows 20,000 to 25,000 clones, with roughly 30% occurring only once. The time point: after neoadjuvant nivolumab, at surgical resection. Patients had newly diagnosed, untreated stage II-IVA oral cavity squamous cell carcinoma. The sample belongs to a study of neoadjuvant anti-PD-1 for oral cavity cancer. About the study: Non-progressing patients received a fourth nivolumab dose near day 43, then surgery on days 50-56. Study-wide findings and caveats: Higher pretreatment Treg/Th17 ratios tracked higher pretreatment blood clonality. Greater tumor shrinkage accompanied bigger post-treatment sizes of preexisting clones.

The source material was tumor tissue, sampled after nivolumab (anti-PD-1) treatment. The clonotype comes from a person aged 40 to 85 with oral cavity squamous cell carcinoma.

DNA of the CDR3: TGTGCCAGCAGTCCCCCCCGGACAGGGGGCCGCACCGGGGAGCTGTTTTTT. It codes for CASSPPRTGGRTGELFF. The chain recombines TRBV27 with TRBJ2-2; 11 bases fit TRBD1. V trimming: 5 bases; J trimming: 4 bases; junction bases outside the gene matches: 9. The CDR3 has 17 residues. Germline values: CDR1 MNHEY, CDR2 SMNVEV (reference sequence).